The rows below give T cell receptor beta chains drawn from one sample of a study of siplizumab effects on memory and regulatory T cells. Sequenced by immunoSEQ multiplex PCR; TCRdb stores in-frame clones only, minus some. The sample has approximately 84,000 clones; 85% to 95% are singletons. Sequencing was carried out using CD8+ T cells sorted from blood. The receptor source for this set is a human donor in good health. The CDR3 runs from the conserved cysteine through the conserved F or W. Each record gives: J gene, D gene, V gene, clone size, CDR3 protein, CDR3 DNA. The D gene is left open where the match is weak. Clone sizes are given selectively: once, few, many, or a class where the clone is expanded.

TRBJ2-7	.	TRBV15	once	CATSRPPQGLSFEQYF	TGTGCCACCAGCAGACCCCCCCAGGGGCTCTCCTTCGAGCAGTACTTC
TRBJ2-5	TRBD2	TRBV5-5	.	CASSLGTSGIIETQYF	TGTGCCAGCAGCCTGGGGACTAGCGGGATTATCGAGACCCAGTACTTC
TRBJ2-7	.	TRBV7-9	.	CASSYGDSYEQYF	TGTGCCAGCAGCTACGGGGACTCCTACGAGCAGTACTTC
TRBJ2-2	.	TRBV27	.	CASSLSTNTGELFF	TGTGCCAGCAGTTTATCGACGAACACCGGGGAGCTGTTTTTT
TRBJ1-5	.	TRBV28	.	CASATGSNQPQHF	TGTGCCAGCGCCACAGGGAGCAATCAGCCCCAGCATTTT
TRBJ2-7	TRBD2	TRBV2	.	CASSEVAGGQHYYEQYF	TGTGCCAGCAGTGAGGTAGCGGGAGGGCAACACTACTACGAGCAGTACTTC
TRBJ1-2	.	TRBV7-9	.	CATSPGVWDGYTF	TGTGCCACCTCCCCGGGGGTTTGGGATGGCTACACCTTC
TRBJ1-5	.	TRBV28	.	CASSPLLTGHNQPQHF	TGTGCCAGCAGTCCTCTCCTGACAGGCCACAATCAGCCCCAGCATTTT
TRBJ2-7	.	TRBV27	.	CASSWDPSNEQYF	TGTGCCAGCAGTTGGGACCCCTCTAACGAGCAGTACTTC
TRBJ1-1	.	TRBV9	few	CASSVEAGENTEAFF	TGTGCCAGCAGCGTAGAGGCAGGGGAGAACACTGAAGCTTTCTTT
TRBJ2-3	TRBD1	TRBV7-9	once	CASSWGQGYTDTQYF	TGTGCCAGCAGCTGGGGACAGGGATACACAGATACGCAGTATTTT
TRBJ1-2	.	TRBV6-1	.	CASSQDGPRPF	TGTGCCAGCAGTCAGGACGGACCTAGACCCTTC
TRBJ2-5	.	TRBV25-1	.	CASSEGKGRIETQYF	TGTGCCAGCAGTGAGGGAAAGGGGCGCATAGAGACCCAGTACTTC
TRBJ1-2	TRBD1	TRBV9	.	CASRAPGTGEDGYTF	TGTGCCAGCAGAGCCCCCGGGACAGGGGAGGACGGCTACACCTTC
TRBJ1-5	.	TRBV4-1	few	CASSQVAGSNQPQHF	TGCGCCAGCAGCCAAGTAGCGGGCAGCAATCAGCCCCAGCATTTT
TRBJ2-7	TRBD2	TRBV27	once	CASSLALAASYEQYF	TGTGCCAGCAGTTTGGCGCTAGCGGCCTCCTACGAGCAGTACTTC
TRBJ2-3	TRBD2	TRBV10-3	.	CAIGREDTDTQYF	TGTGCCATCGGGCGGGAGGATACAGATACGCAGTATTTT
TRBJ1-1	.	TRBV7-6	.	CASSPEPTGEAFF	TGTGCCAGCAGCCCTGAACCCACAGGGGAAGCTTTCTTT
TRBJ2-1	.	TRBV28	medium-sized	CASSFIGGNEQFF	TGTGCCAGCAGTTTTATAGGGGGCAATGAGCAGTTCTTC
TRBJ2-1	TRBD2	TRBV4-2	.	CASSQVELAGDNEQFF	TGTGCCAGCAGCCAGGTTGAGCTAGCGGGAGACAATGAGCAGTTCTTC
TRBJ1-1	.	TRBV11-2	.	CASSSGPFVVEGGTEAFF	TGTGCCAGCAGCTCGGGCCCATTTGTTGTGGAGGGTGGCACTGAAGCTTTCTTT
TRBJ2-5	.	TRBV5-6	.	CASSLGFATQYF	TGTGCCAGCAGCTTGGGTTTTGCGACCCAGTACTTC
TRBJ2-7	.	TRBV4-2	.	CASSLPGPSYEQYF	TGTGCCAGCAGTCTCCCGGGACCATCCTACGAGCAGTACTTC
TRBJ2-2	.	TRBV9	.	CASSVAKSGNTGELFF	TGTGCCAGCAGCGTAGCTAAAAGCGGGAACACCGGGGAGCTGTTTTTT
TRBJ2-7	TRBD2	TRBV7-3	.	CASSLPDERGLYEQYF	TGTGCCAGCAGCTTACCCGACGAGCGGGGTCTCTACGAGCAGTACTTC
TRBJ2-5	TRBD1	TRBV13	once	CASSLGTEETQYF	TGTGCCAGCAGCTTGGGGACAGAAGAGACCCAGTACTTC
TRBJ2-3	.	TRBV6-7	.	CASSYVELGIRSGGPDTQYF	TGTGCCAGCAGTTACGTAGAGCTGGGGATCCGGTCTGGGGGTCCAGATACGCAGTATTTT
TRBJ2-2	.	TRBV29-1	.	CSAPGKMAGELFF	TGCAGCGCTCCTGGTAAGATGGCCGGGGAGCTGTTTTTT
TRBJ2-2	.	TRBV5-6	.	CASTLGDSGELFF	TGTGCCAGCACACTAGGGGACTCCGGGGAGCTGTTTTTT
TRBJ1-1	.	TRBV11-3	.	CASSEGRNTEAFF	TGTGCCAGCTCAGAGGGCCGTAACACTGAAGCTTTCTTT
TRBJ2-5	TRBD2	TRBV7-2	.	CASSPLSSGWYQETQYF	TGTGCCAGCAGCCCTCTTTCTAGCGGGTGGTACCAAGAGACCCAGTACTTC
TRBJ2-3	TRBD1	TRBV6-6	.	CASSSGGGTQYF	TGTGCCAGCAGTTCAGGGGGTGGCACGCAGTATTTT
TRBJ2-7	.	TRBV5-6	.	CASSLSGEEYF	TGTGCCAGCAGCTTGTCGGGCGAAGAGTACTTC
TRBJ1-1	.	TRBV9	.	CASSTHWVGGTEAFF	TGTGCCAGCAGCACCCATTGGGTTGGGGGGACTGAAGCTTTCTTT
TRBJ1-1	TRBD1	TRBV14	.	CASSQFVGGGTEAFF	TGTGCCAGCAGCCAATTTGTAGGGGGCGGAACTGAAGCTTTCTTT
TRBJ1-2	.	TRBV27	.	CASSLGRNYGYTF	TGTGCCAGCAGTTTAGGTCGGAACTATGGCTACACCTTC
TRBJ2-2	.	TRBV6-5	.	CASSYSLPGNTGELFF	TGTGCCAGCAGTTACTCCTTGCCAGGGAACACCGGGGAGCTGTTTTTT
TRBJ2-5	.	TRBV7-8	once	CASSSSALQETQYF	TGTGCCAGCAGCTCATCGGCACTCCAAGAGACCCAGTACTTC
TRBJ2-5	.	TRBV11-2	.	CASSLNRGSAETQYF	TGTGCCAGCAGCTTAAATAGAGGGTCGGCAGAGACCCAGTACTTC
TRBJ2-3	.	TRBV27	once	CASSLTSISEDTQYF	TGTGCCAGCAGTTTAACGTCCATTTCCGAAGATACGCAGTATTTT